This T cell receptor (beta chain) was recorded in a study of regulatory T cells in long-lasting Graves disease. This clonotype was detected a few times. To make TCR beta libraries, researchers used iRepertoire HTBI primers and Arm-PCR of CDR3 regions. Authors' data handling: Identified across the samples were around 62 TRBV segments and over twelve TRBJ segments. From the multiplex PCR reads, TCRdb called clonotypes with MiXCR, one entry per CDR3 protein. V and J calls and clone size were set by TCRdb, not the authors. Of about 360,000 distinct CDR3 sequences listed, about a sixth are singletons. Time point here: newly diagnosed GD, antithyroid drugs for less than 3 months. RNA extracted from PBMCs served as the sequencing template. Germline V gives CDR1 SGHKS, CDR2 YYEKEE (reference sequence). V was trimmed by 1 base and J by 8 bases, leaving 7 bases between them. The CDR3 is made up of 12 amino acids.

Another study also made use of these data, one on T cells in Graves' hyperthyroidism and ophthalmopathy. That work contributes: First-round RT-PCR with HTBI primers amplified the TCR CDR3 region.

The specimen comprised peripheral blood mononuclear cells (PBMCs), sampled at new diagnosis, from a patient treated with antithyroid drugs. The sequence was collected from a woman aged 18 to 35 with Graves disease. V usage is TRBV5-5 and J usage is TRBJ2-1; D ambiguous. Here the CDR3 reads CASSLRLDEQFF. The CDR3 region has the DNA TGTGCCAGCAGCTTGCGTCTGGATGAGCAGTTCTTC.